The 32 T cell receptor beta chains in this list originate from one sample, sequenced in a study of blood T cell repertoires in COVID-19. Sequencing used immunoSEQ multiplex PCR; TCRdb keeps in-frame clones, though not all of them. Seen here are around 130,000 clones, around 87% observed once, and the top ten hold 5.4%. Sequences were obtained from peripheral blood. The receptors shown here come from a human donor in a cohort sampled during active COVID-19.

Worth noting for this clone: The junction departs from germline at one end; a sequencing error may be responsible. The chain joins TRBV15 to TRBJ1-2; D possibly corresponds to TRBD1 (6 bases). The germline gives CDR1 LNHNV, CDR2 YYDKDF (reference sequence). The CDR3 consists of 14 residues. The CDR3 loop is CATSGEGGIGGYTF. CDR3 in DNA: TGTGCCACCAGCGGAGAGGGGGGTATAGGAGGCTACACCTTC.

J is TRBJ2-1 and V is TRBV6-1, with TRBD1 matching 8 bases. CDR3 length: 15 amino acids. The J segment lost 8 bases and the V segment lost 0 bases, leaving 6 bases of the junction unmatched. Germline lookup yields CDR1 MNHNS and CDR2 SASEGT. The CDR3 sequence is CASSEAYGTGYEQFF. CDR3 nucleotide sequence: TGTGCCAGCAGTGAAGCCTACGGGACAGGCTATGAGCAGTTCTTC.

A note on this clone: Additional DNA sequences in this sample encode the identical CDR3. This chain joins TRBV5-1 and TRBJ2-7; TRBD1 aligns across 7 bases. J was trimmed by 0 bases and V by 0 bases; bases with no gene match: 0. The CDR3 runs to 14 residues. Looked up from germline, CDR1 is SGHRS and CDR2 is YFSETQ. Written as DNA, the CDR3 is TGCGCCAGCAGCTTGGGACAGGGCTCCTACGAGCAGTACTTC. It specifies CASSLGQGSYEQYF.

V gene TRBV10-1 combines with J gene TRBJ2-3, with D uncertain. The germline V gene has CDR1 WNHNN and CDR2 SYGVQD (reference sequence). This CDR3 has 13 residues. V was pared by 4 bases and J by 2 bases, with 7 bases between. The CDR3 DNA follows: TGCGCCAGCAGTGTACAGAACACAGATACGCAGTATTTT. This translates into CASSVQNTDTQYF.

The CDR3 bases are TGTGCCTGGAGAGGAAGGGGGATCGGCCACGAGCAGTACTTC. Its translation is CAWRGRGIGHEQYF. The chain uses TRBV30 and TRBJ2-7, with TRBD1 as a possible D gene (6 bases). With 3 bases removed from V and 5 bases from J, the gap between germline ends came to 17 bases. This CDR3 spans 14 amino acids. Germline V lookup: CDR1 GTSNPN, CDR2 SVGIG (reference sequence).

This chain links TRBV5-1 with TRBJ2-3; tentative D call: TRBD1 (5 bases). There are 15 residues in the CDR3. From germline, CDR1 is SGHRS and CDR2 YFSETQ. V shed 3 bases and J shed 0 bases, with 11 bases lying between them. The CDR3 nucleotides are TGCGCCAGCAGCTGGCAAGGGGTTAGCACAGATACGCAGTATTTT. This translates into CASSWQGVSTDTQYF.

V usage is TRBV6-5 and J usage is TRBJ2-7; maybe TRBD1 (6 bases). V dropped 4 bases and J dropped 3 bases, with 16 bases sitting between them. Germline lookup yields CDR1 MNHEY and CDR2 SVGAGI. This CDR3 contains 15 residues. The chain's CDR3 is CASSFQRTELYEQYF. CDR3 in DNA: TGTGCCAGCAGTTTTCAAAGGACAGAACTCTACGAGCAGTACTTC.

The rearrangement uses TRBV4-1 and TRBJ2-1; 11 bases align to TRBD2. The V gene's germline CDR1 is MGHRA and CDR2 YSYEKL. The CDR3 totals 15 residues. Trimming at V came to 3 bases and at J to 4 bases, leaving 2 bases not matched to a gene. The CDR3 DNA follows: TGCGCCAGCAGCCATCTAGCGGGGGGTTACAATGAGCAGTTCTTC. Translating gives CASSHLAGGYNEQFF.

The rearrangement joins TRBV23-1 to TRBJ2-7; possibly TRBD1 for D (6 bases). TRBV23-1 is an open reading frame whose function is uncertain. There are 15 residues in the CDR3. The V and J ends lost 6 bases and 9 bases respectively, with 24 bases between them. The CDR3 region has the DNA TGCGCCAGCAGGACACAACAGGGCCCTATAGGTGGGCAGTACTTC. It is translated as CASRTQQGPIGGQYF.

CDR3 DNA sequence: TGTGCCAGCAGTTCTCCAGGGACAGGGGGATCAAAACTGTTTTTT. It codes for CASSSPGTGGSKLFF. This chain joins TRBV28 and TRBJ1-4; 11 positions agree with TRBD1. The CDR3 has 15 amino acids. The germline gives CDR1 MDHEN, CDR2 SYDVKM. The V gene end was trimmed by 4 bases and the J gene end by 10 bases; junction bases not matched to a gene: 8. The full variable domain, rest sourced from reference TRBV28 and TRBJ1-4, is DVKVTQSSRYLVKRTGEKVFLECVQDMDHENMFWYRQDPGLGLRLIYFSYDVKMKEKGDIPEGYSVSREKKERFSLILESASTNQTSMYLCASSSPGTGGSKLFFGSGTQLSVL.

The chain has TRBV6-6 and TRBJ1-3; unclear D gene. Germline CDR1 MNHNY, CDR2 SVGAGI (reference sequence). Deletions cut 7 bases from V and 4 bases from J, with 17 bases between. The CDR3 sequence is 15 residues long. The CDR3 here is CASTPAGLTGNTIYF. CDR3 nucleotides: TGTGCCAGCACCCCCGCGGGGTTGACCGGAAACACCATATATTTT.

The chain joins TRBV9 to TRBJ2-3; TRBD2 aligns across 12 bases. Germline values: CDR1 SGDLS, CDR2 YYNGEE. CDR3 length: 15 amino acids. After removal of 3 bases from V and 6 bases from J, the junction contained 5 bases not matched to a gene. This CDR3 is CASSGRLAGADTQYF. The CDR3 DNA follows: TGTGCCAGCAGCGGACGACTAGCGGGAGCGGATACGCAGTATTTT. Supplemented by reference TRBV9 and TRBJ2-3, the full variable domain reads DSGVTQTPKHLITATGQRVTLRCSPRSGDLSVYWYQQSLDQGLQFLIQYYNGEERAKGNILERFSAQQFPDLHSELNLSSLELGDSALYFCASSGRLAGADTQYFGPGTRLTVL.

V gene TRBV28 combines with J gene TRBJ1-6; weak D call: TRBD1 (5 bases). Germline lookup yields CDR1 MDHEN and CDR2 SYDVKM. The V end lost 5 bases, the J end lost 5 bases, and 13 bases lay between the germline ends. The CDR3 extends over 15 amino acids. The CDR3 region is CASSPASGNNSPLHF. The DNA of the CDR3 is TGTGCCAGCAGTCCCGCCTCAGGGAATAATTCACCCCTCCACTTT.

The rearrangement joins TRBV28 to TRBJ2-1; the match to TRBD2 covers 10 bases. Germline assignment: CDR1 MDHEN and CDR2 SYDVKM. The CDR3 has 15 residues. After removal of 7 bases from V and 7 bases from J, the junction contained 10 bases not matched to a gene. The DNA of the CDR3 is TGTGCCAGCACCAGACAGGCTAGCGGGAGTAATGAGCAGTTCTTC. It specifies CASTRQASGSNEQFF.

The chain combines TRBV6-6 with TRBJ1-5; D is uncertain. Germline V gives CDR1 MNHNY, CDR2 SVGAGI (reference sequence). Trimming took off 0 bases at V and 7 bases at J, with 13 bases between the two ends. CDR3 length: 15 residues. The DNA for the CDR3 is TGTGCCAGCAGTTACTCCGGCGGGGAGTTGCAGCCCCAGCATTTT. It encodes CASSYSGGELQPQHF.

This clone was seen a handful of times. The genes are TRBV6-5 and TRBJ2-2; TRBD1 matches at 7 bases. Germline V gene data show CDR1 as MNHEY and CDR2 as SVGAGI. Trimming at V came to 4 bases and at J to 6 bases, leaving 8 bases not matched to a gene. The CDR3 contains 15 residues. Written as DNA, the CDR3 is TGTGCCAGCAGTTCCGGGACAGCACCCCCCGGGGAGCTGTTTTTT. The encoded protein is CASSSGTAPPGELFF.

CDR3 nucleotide sequence: TGTGCCAGCAGTCCGGGACAGGGGGCGGGCTACACCTTC. Translated, it gives CASSPGQGAGYTF. V usage is TRBV12-3 or TRBV12-4 and J usage is TRBJ1-2; 12 bases map to TRBD1. The CDR3 consists of 13 residues. V dropped 5 bases and J dropped 8; count of bases not matched to a gene: 3.

The chain joins TRBV19 to TRBJ2-6; 7 bases align to TRBD1. CDR1 and CDR2 from the germline V gene are LNHDA and SQIVND (reference sequence). J was trimmed by 2 bases and V by 5 bases; bases with no gene match: 18. This CDR3 has 20 residues. CDR3 region: CASSSTEQGPSGPGANVLTF. As DNA, the CDR3 is TGTGCCAGTAGTTCAACCGAACAGGGGCCAAGTGGGCCTGGGGCCAACGTCCTGACTTTC.

This chain joins TRBV10-2 and TRBJ2-1, with TRBD2 identical over 8 bases. V shed 6 bases and J 3 bases; nucleotides not matched to a gene: 7. The CDR3 totals 15 residues. From germline, CDR1 is WSHSY and CDR2 SAAADI. CDR3 protein: CASSRTSGIYNEQFF. The CDR3 DNA follows: TGCGCCAGCAGCCGAACTAGCGGAATCTACAATGAGCAGTTCTTC.

The gene calls are TRBV12-1 and TRBJ2-2; the D call in the table, TRBD2, was not verified against the DNA. TRBV12-1 is a listed pseudogene. This CDR3 spans 16 amino acids. CDR3 in DNA: TGTGCCAGCAGCTTTGAAAAGGGACTAGTGGGCGGGGAGCTGTTTTTT. Residues: CASSFEKGLVGGELFF.

This chain connects TRBV27 to TRBJ1-2, with D unresolved. This CDR3 is built from 15 residues. CDR1 MNHEY and CDR2 SMNVEV come from the germline V gene (reference sequence). V was cut by 5 bases and J by 2 bases, with 15 bases left in between. CDR3 loop: CASSPRTGWNYGYTF. In nucleotides, the CDR3 is TGTGCCAGCAGTCCTAGGACGGGGTGGAACTATGGCTACACCTTC.

The gene calls are TRBV5-6 and TRBJ1-1; D call uncertain. This CDR3 region has 14 residues. Per the germline V gene, CDR1 is SGHDT and CDR2 is YYEEEE. V shed 6 bases and J shed 1 base, with 13 bases lying between them. The CDR3 reads CASTPIPGNTEAFF. In nucleotides, the CDR3 is TGTGCCAGCACCCCCATCCCCGGGAACACTGAAGCTTTCTTT.

This rearrangement joins TRBV28 to TRBJ1-1; possible D gene TRBD1, 5 bases. This CDR3 region has 14 residues. V was cut by 6 bases and J by 1 base, with 12 bases left in between. Germline assignment: CDR1 MDHEN and CDR2 SYDVKM. The CDR3 spells CASREGTPNTEAFF. The CDR3 DNA sequence: TGTGCCAGCAGGGAGGGGACGCCGAACACTGAAGCTTTCTTT.

The chain recombines TRBV4-1 with TRBJ2-1; 14 nucleotides match TRBD2. The J segment lost 9 bases and the V segment lost 3 bases, leaving 7 bases of the junction unmatched. The CDR3 has 16 residues. Germline CDR1 is MGHRA and CDR2 is YSYEKL. DNA of the CDR3: TGCGCCAGCAGCCAGACTAGCGGGGGGGTATGGAGTGAGCAGTTCTTC. Translation: CASSQTSGGVWSEQFF.

For the CDR3, the DNA is TGTGCCAGCAGCCTAAACCGGGAGACCCAGTACTTC. This translates into CASSLNRETQYF. The V call is TRBV2, the J call TRBJ2-5; D not certain. Germline CDR1 reads SNHLY; CDR2 reads FYNNEI. V was clipped by 6 bases and J by 5 bases, with 10 bases between them. The CDR3 is made up of 12 amino acids.

The chain carries TRBV6-6 and TRBJ2-5, with D possibly being TRBD1 (5 bases). Trimming cost V 4 bases and J 4 bases, with 16 bases left between them. The CDR3 covers 15 residues. Germline V gives CDR1 MNHNY, CDR2 SVGAGI (reference sequence). CDR3 coding DNA: TGTGCCAGCAGTTCGCGCCAGGGTGCTTCAGAGACCCAGTACTTC. Its translation: CASSSRQGASETQYF.

The chain's CDR3 is CASSPLGQINYGYTF. As DNA, the CDR3 is TGTGCCAGCAGCCCCCTGGGACAGATTAACTATGGCTACACCTTC. The chain couples TRBV7-8 to TRBJ1-2; TRBD1 matches 7 bases. This CDR3 spans 15 amino acids. CDR1 is SGHVS and CDR2 is FQNEAQ in the germline V gene. Trimming cost V 5 bases and J 1 base; bases outside gene matches: 7.

The chain has TRBV4-2 and TRBJ2-7; no reliable D call. The CDR3 spans 11 residues. CDR1 and CDR2 from the germline V gene are LGHNA and YNFKEQ. Trimming removed 1 base at V and 6 bases at J, with 4 bases between. CDR3 DNA sequence: TGTGCCAGCAGCCAAGGGGCCGAGCAGTACTTC. This encodes CASSQGAEQYF.

V usage is TRBV5-1 and J usage is TRBJ2-2; D may be TRBD1 (8 bases). Trimming took off 1 base at V and 6 bases at J, with 10 bases between the two ends. CDR3 size: 14 residues. Per germline, CDR1 SGHRS and CDR2 YFSETQ. The CDR3 here is CASSLTGGAGELFF. The CDR3 nucleotides are TGCGCCAGCAGCTTGACAGGGGGGGCCGGGGAGCTGTTTTTT.

V is TRBV5-5 and J is TRBJ1-2; no clear D gene. Trimming shortened V by 3 bases and J by 3 bases, and 12 bases separated the two germline ends. The CDR3 loop spans 14 amino acids. The germline V gene encodes CDR1 SGHKS and CDR2 YYEKEE (reference sequence). CDR3 region: CASSSSDIHYGYTF. The DNA of the CDR3 is TGTGCCAGCAGCTCTTCTGACATCCACTATGGCTACACCTTC.

This clone was seen only once. This chain links TRBV28 with TRBJ1-2; no clear D gene. This CDR3 spans 15 amino acids. The V end lost 5 bases, the J end lost 7 bases, and 20 bases lay between the germline ends. Germline V gene sequence: CDR1 MDHEN, CDR2 SYDVKM. In DNA, the CDR3 is TGTGCCAGCAGTGCCGGGAAGATCTTCTGGGGTGGCTACACCTTC. Protein sequence: CASSAGKIFWGGYTF.

This clone was found once. The rearrangement joins TRBV6-5 to TRBJ2-1, with TRBD2 as a possible D gene (7 bases). Trimming cost V 3 bases and J 10 bases, with 19 bases left between them. The CDR3 has 15 amino acids. The germline V gene encodes CDR1 MNHEY and CDR2 SVGAGI. CDR3 region: CASSYQGGGAGEQFF. CDR3 sequence (DNA): TGTGCCAGCAGTTATCAAGGGGGAGGGGCTGGCGAGCAGTTCTTC.